This T cell receptor beta chain was captured in a study of shared clonotypes between healthy human individuals. The method was immunoSEQ multiplex PCR; TCRdb's version includes in-frame clones alone and lacks a portion of them. The sample holds around 600,000 clones, approximately 97% seen once. CDR3 size: 16 residues. Trimming shortened V by 2 bases and J by 5 bases, and 15 bases separated the two germline ends. Per germline, CDR1 MGHRA and CDR2 YSYEKL. The origin of this receptor is a woman aged 25 to 39 in good health. The chain couples TRBV4-1 to TRBJ2-2; D possibly uses TRBD1 or TRBD2 (5 bases each). The sample consisted of naive CD4+ T cells sorted from blood. Described subset: CD45RA+ positively selected. The CDR3 DNA follows: TGCGCCAGCAGCCAACCCATCGGGACGGATACCGGGGAGCTGTTTTTT. Its protein product is CASSQPIGTDTGELFF.